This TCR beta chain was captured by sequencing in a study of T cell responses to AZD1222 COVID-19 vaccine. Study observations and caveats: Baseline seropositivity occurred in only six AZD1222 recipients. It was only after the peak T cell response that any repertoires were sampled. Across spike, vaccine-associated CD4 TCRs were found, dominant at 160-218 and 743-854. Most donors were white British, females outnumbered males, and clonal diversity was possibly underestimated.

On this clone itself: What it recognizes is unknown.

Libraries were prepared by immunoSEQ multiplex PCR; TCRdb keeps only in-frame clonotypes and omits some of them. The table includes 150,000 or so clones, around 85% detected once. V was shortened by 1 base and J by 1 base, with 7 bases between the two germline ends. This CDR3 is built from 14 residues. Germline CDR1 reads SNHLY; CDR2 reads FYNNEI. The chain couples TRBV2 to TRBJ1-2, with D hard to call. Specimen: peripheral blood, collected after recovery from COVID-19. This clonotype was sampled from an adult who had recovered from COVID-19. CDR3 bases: TGTGCCAGCAGTGAAGACAGAAGTAACTATGGCTACACCTTC. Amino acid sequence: CASSEDRSNYGYTF.